What follows are 10 T cell receptor beta chains derived from one specimen sequenced in a study of blood T cells in healthy people across ages. Combining a sample-barcoded 5' primer with a J-beta primer mix, a second PCR ran for about 7 to 11 cycles. TCRdb ran MiXCR on the 5' RACE reads and lists one entry per CDR3 protein. The table shows hundreds of thousands of distinct CDR3 sequences, with nearly 25% occurring only once. This sample also appeared in a second study, on T cells of mothers and their children.

The sample consisted of blood. The receptor set was obtained from a boy aged 5-17 years in good health.

There are a few counts of this clonotype. The chain employs TRBV20-1 and TRBJ2-1; D unresolved. V was cut by 0 bases and J by 8 bases, with 11 bases left in between. There are 13 residues in the CDR3. The germline gives CDR1 DFQATT, CDR2 SNEGSKA (reference sequence). The CDR3, as DNA: TGCAGTGCTAGAGACTCGGTGAGCGATGAGCAGTTCTTC. Amino acids: CSARDSVSDEQFF.

This rearrangement joins TRBV6-5 to TRBJ2-5; 9 bases line up with TRBD2. The DNA end lines up better with TRBJ2-7; the J call may be wrong. Germline V gene sequence: CDR1 MNHEY, CDR2 SVGAGI. The CDR3 extends over 16 amino acids. The CDR3 sequence: CASSYSNSGRTYEQYF. DNA of the CDR3: TGTGCCAGCAGTTACTCGAATAGCGGGAGAACCTACGAGCAGTACTTC.

V and J are TRBV6-6 and TRBJ1-5, with 7 bases aligning to TRBD1. V was pared by 5 bases and J by 2 bases, with 6 bases of the junction left unmatched. Germline V CDR1 and CDR2: MNHNY, SVGAGI (reference sequence). The CDR3 extends over 15 amino acids. The CDR3: CASSTQGKGNQPQHF. CDR3 sequence (DNA): TGTGCCAGCAGTACACAGGGGAAGGGCAATCAGCCCCAGCATTTT.

J is TRBJ1-1 and V is TRBV2; D is uncertain. CDR3 length equals 12 residues. CDR1 is SNHLY and CDR2 is FYNNEI in the germline V gene. The ends were cut back, 8 bases at V and 1 base at J, with 8 bases in the middle. The CDR3 DNA reads TGTGCCAGCGCGCCGGAGAACACTGAAGCTTTCTTT. Protein product: CASAPENTEAFF.

V usage is TRBV5-1 and J usage is TRBJ2-1; D is perhaps TRBD1 (6 bases). Trimming pared 5 bases from V and 7 bases from J, leaving 16 bases between. The CDR3 has 14 amino acids. Per the germline V gene, CDR1 is SGHRS and CDR2 is YFSETQ. In DNA, the CDR3 is TGCGCCAGCAGGGAGCAGGGGCGGCAGAATGAGCAGTTCTTC. Residues: CASREQGRQNEQFF.

The chain is built from TRBV20-1 and TRBJ1-2; no firm D call. The CDR3 is 14 residues long. Between the trimmed V and J ends, which lost 6 bases and 7 bases, there was a span of 21 bases. Germline V gives CDR1 DFQATT, CDR2 SNEGSKA (reference sequence). CDR3 residues: CSAPRPGITRGYTF. The CDR3 DNA is TGCAGTGCCCCCCGGCCGGGAATCACGCGTGGCTACACCTTC.

This clonotype has more than one count but fewer than ten. This rearrangement joins TRBV20-1 to TRBJ2-7, with 8 positions matching TRBD1. Unmatched junction bases numbered 6, after V lost 0 bases and J lost 2 bases. Per germline, CDR1 DFQATT and CDR2 SNEGSKA (reference sequence). CDR3 length: 15 residues. This chain's CDR3 is CSARDRDRPPYEQYF. In DNA, the CDR3 is TGCAGTGCTAGAGATAGGGACAGGCCACCCTACGAGCAGTACTTC.

This rearrangement joins TRBV7-2 to TRBJ2-5; D is possibly TRBD1 (6 bases). The CDR3 has 14 amino acids. V shed 2 bases and J shed 5 bases, with 12 bases lying between them. Germline V gene lookup returns CDR1 SGHTA and CDR2 FQGNSA. CDR3 protein: CASSLSQGTETQYF. Written as DNA, the CDR3 is TGTGCCAGCAGCTTATCCCAGGGGACGGAGACCCAGTACTTC.

In its sample, this clonotype was seen a few times. One end of the junction fails to match germline, which may point to a read error. DNA for the CDR3: TGTGCCATCAGTGAGTCGGGGGTTCAAGAGACCCGGTACTTC. The encoded protein is CAISESGVQETRYF. The V call is TRBV10-3, the J call TRBJ2-5; D is tentatively TRBD1 or TRBD2 (5 bases each). The CDR3 loop spans 14 amino acids. The germline V gene has CDR1 ENHRY and CDR2 SYGVKD.

This chain links TRBV28 with TRBJ1-2, with D tentatively TRBD1 (5 bases). Germline V gene lookup returns CDR1 MDHEN and CDR2 SYDVKM. The ends were cut back, 7 bases at V and 2 bases at J, with 17 bases in the middle. This CDR3 has 15 residues. The CDR3 nucleotides are TGTGCCAGCATTCATGCCGGGGGGGTCAACTATGGCTACACCTTC. Protein sequence: CASIHAGGVNYGYTF.